The 15 T cell receptor beta chains in this list originate from one sample, sequenced in a study of control samples from healthy donors and cancer patients. Generated by immunoSEQ multiplex PCR, the TCRdb table keeps only in-frame clones and is missing some. The data show around 200,000 clones, with about 95% seen just once and roughly 1.6% held by the top ten. The sequenced sample was blood. These receptors were collected from a man between 45 and 60 years old in good health.

The chain has TRBV27 and TRBJ1-5; D gene ambiguous. V was cut by 6 bases and J by 0 bases, with 12 bases left in between. Germline CDR1 MNHEY, CDR2 SMNVEV (reference sequence). The CDR3 runs 15 residues. The CDR3 protein is CASSYTLNSNQPQHF. The CDR3 DNA reads as TGTGCCAGCAGCTACACACTTAATAGCAATCAGCCCCAGCATTTT.

The rearrangement links TRBV19 to TRBJ2-3; 7 positions agree with TRBD1. Trimming cost V 8 bases and J 0 bases; bases outside gene matches: 2. Germline-derived CDR1 and CDR2 are LNHDA and SQIVND (reference sequence). The CDR3 has 13 residues. CDR3 residues: CASGTASTDTQYF. As DNA, the CDR3 is TGTGCCAGTGGGACAGCAAGCACAGATACGCAGTATTTT.

The chain joins TRBV4-2 to TRBJ1-1, with D hard to call. CDR3 length: 16 residues. In germline, CDR1 is LGHNA, CDR2 YNFKEQ. V dropped 1 base and J dropped 5 bases, with 17 bases sitting between them. CDR3 sequence (DNA): TGTGCCAGCAGCCAAGGGGAGCACGAGGTGGGGACTGAAGCTTTCTTT. Its translation is CASSQGEHEVGTEAFF.

The chain is built from TRBV5-4 and TRBJ2-3, with TRBD1 matching over 7 bases. V shed 0 bases, J shed 0 bases, and the junction held 1 base outside the gene matches. The V gene's germline CDR1 is SGHNT and CDR2 YYREEE (reference sequence). The CDR3 loop spans 15 amino acids. CDR3 residues: CASSLEGGSTDTQYF. The CDR3 DNA follows: TGTGCCAGCAGCTTGGAAGGGGGCAGCACAGATACGCAGTATTTT.

The table lists this clone with a count of one. This chain connects TRBV30 to TRBJ1-3, with D uncertain. V was clipped by 3 bases and J by 1 base, with 7 bases between them. This CDR3 comprises 13 residues. Germline V gene lookup returns CDR1 GTSNPN and CDR2 SVGIG (reference sequence). CDR3 residues: CAWRLHSGNTIYF. DNA of the CDR3: TGTGCCTGGAGACTGCATTCTGGAAACACCATATATTTT.

This chain joins TRBV28 and TRBJ2-7, with 8 bases aligning to TRBD1. Trimming at V came to 6 bases and at J to 6 bases, leaving 13 bases not matched to a gene. Germline V gene sequence: CDR1 MDHEN, CDR2 SYDVKM. The CDR3 loop spans 15 amino acids. The CDR3 DNA follows: TGTGCCAGCAGCCGGAGGACAGGGTGGCGGGGCGAGCAGTACTTC. It codes for CASSRRTGWRGEQYF. Based on the CDR3 plus reference TRBV28 and TRBJ2-7, the full variable domain is DVKVTQSSRYLVKRTGEKVFLECVQDMDHENMFWYRQDPGLGLRLIYFSYDVKMKEKGDIPEGYSVSREKKERFSLILESASTNQTSMYLCASSRRTGWRGEQYFGPGTRLTVT.

This clone came up once. This chain joins TRBV19 and TRBJ1-4, with D hard to call. The germline V gene encodes CDR1 LNHDA and CDR2 SQIVND (reference sequence). V gave up 5 bases and J gave up 4 bases, with 8 bases separating them. This CDR3 region has 13 residues. This CDR3 reads CASSLLVNEKLFF. DNA of the CDR3: TGTGCCAGTAGTCTACTAGTTAATGAAAAACTGTTTTTT.

V and J are TRBV7-6 and TRBJ1-6; 7 nucleotides align to TRBD1. The CDR3 is 19 amino acids. Germline values: CDR1 SGHVS, CDR2 FNYEAQ. The V segment lost 1 base and the J segment 7 bases; nucleotides outside the gene matches: 16. For the CDR3, the DNA is TGTGCCAGCAGCTTAGTTCCCGCGGGGAGGGGGCAGGGGAATTCACCCCTCCACTTT. It is translated as CASSLVPAGRGQGNSPLHF.

The chain has TRBV5-6 and TRBJ1-2; the D is unclear. V was pared by 6 bases and J by 8 bases, with 20 bases between. The CDR3 loop spans 14 amino acids. Germline CDR1 SGHDT, CDR2 YYEEEE. The CDR3 nucleotides read TGTGCCAGCATCAATTACCCCCCTCTTGGAGGCTACACCTTC. This encodes CASINYPPLGGYTF.

The chain recombines TRBV7-9 with TRBJ1-1, with unresolved D. Trimming pared 5 bases from V and 7 bases from J, leaving 14 bases between. The germline V gene encodes CDR1 SEHNR and CDR2 FQNEAQ (reference sequence). This CDR3 comprises 13 residues. CDR3 DNA sequence: TGTGCCAGCAGCCCAGATTCACAGATTGAAGCTTTCTTT. This sequence encodes CASSPDSQIEAFF.

This sequence joins TRBV10-1 and TRBJ1-2, with D uncertain. Germline assignment: CDR1 WNHNN and CDR2 SYGVQD (reference sequence). Trimming pared 0 bases from V and 4 bases from J, leaving 12 bases between. The CDR3 extends over 15 amino acids. CDR3 sequence reads: CASSESGRWAYGYTF. The CDR3 DNA sequence: TGCGCCAGCAGTGAGTCGGGCAGGTGGGCCTATGGCTACACCTTC.

V and J are TRBV27 and TRBJ1-6; a weak D match, TRBD1 (6 bases). Trimming shortened V by 6 bases and J by 8 bases, and 11 bases separated the two germline ends. The CDR3 extends over 13 amino acids. Germline V gene lookup returns CDR1 MNHEY and CDR2 SMNVEV (reference sequence). The DNA of the CDR3 is TGTGCCAGCAGACCAGGGGTGGATTCACCCCTCCACTTT. Amino acids: CASRPGVDSPLHF.

The chain employs TRBV9 and TRBJ1-5; no firm D call. V was trimmed by 0 bases and J by 3 bases, leaving 4 bases between them. From germline, CDR1 is SGDLS and CDR2 YYNGEE. This CDR3 spans 13 amino acids. CDR3 sequence reads: CASSVEYNQPQHF. The CDR3 coding sequence is TGTGCCAGCAGCGTAGAGTACAATCAGCCCCAGCATTTT.

This chain connects TRBV28 to TRBJ2-7; 9 bases line up with TRBD1. The V gene's germline CDR1 is MDHEN and CDR2 SYDVKM. Losses at the gene ends were 6 bases for V and 4 bases for J; bases not matched to a gene: 7. This CDR3 is built from 14 residues. CDR3 sequence: CASRPTGGAYEQYF. The CDR3 nucleotides are TGTGCCAGCAGACCTACAGGGGGCGCTTACGAGCAGTACTTC.

The genes are TRBV4-1 and TRBJ2-1, with D perhaps TRBD1 (6 bases). CDR1 and CDR2 from the germline V gene are MGHRA and YSYEKL. Trimming took off 0 bases at V and 8 bases at J, with 14 bases between the two ends. There are 15 residues in the CDR3. CDR3 sequence (DNA): TGCGCCAGCAGCCAAGATGGGCAGGGGAGCTATGAGCAGTTCTTC. The encoded protein is CASSQDGQGSYEQFF.